This T cell receptor beta chain was sequenced for a study of graft-versus-host responses after intestinal transplantation. Across the whole study: All recipients were transplanted with multivisceral, liver-intestinal, or isolated intestinal grafts. Every transplant recipient was induced with anti-thymocyte globulin, then maintained on tacrolimus and steroids for around 3 years.

On this clone itself: Its specificity is unknown.

Germline V CDR1 and CDR2: SGHVS, FQNEAQ. Trimming removed 1 base at V and 9 bases at J, with 9 bases between. This CDR3 has 12 amino acids. Generated by immunoSEQ multiplex PCR, the TCRdb table keeps only in-frame clones and is missing some. This sample has about 38,000 clones, with roughly four fifths found just once. Study-level results: GvH clones occurred in recipient marrow; some first appeared in ileum or blood. Allografts from individuals with graft-donor T cell macrochimerism displayed high graft-versus-host to host-versus-graft clonal ratios.

The gene calls are TRBV7-8 and TRBJ1-1; D is undetermined. This specimen consisted of PBMCs, obtained about 38 months after transplant. The origin of this receptor is a human patient who received an intestinal transplant, so some T cells may come from the graft donor. In DNA, the CDR3 is TGTGCCAGCAGCTTAGAAGGCAGTAAAGCTTTCTTT. The encoded protein is CASSLEGSKAFF. Drawing the rest from reference TRBV7-8 and TRBJ1-1, the complete variable domain is GAGVSQSPRYKVAKRGQDVALRCDPISGHVSLFWYQQALGQGPEFLTYFQNEAQLDKSGLPSDRFFAERPEGSVSTLKIQRTQQEDSAVYLCASSLEGSKAFFGQGTRLTVV.